The sequence of this T cell receptor (beta chain) was determined in a study of OX40 agonist ivuxolimab in advanced cancers. Broader study findings: Among expanded peripheral T cells, antigen specificity went undetermined.

Concerning this clone itself: Its target is unknown.

Only in-frame clones appear in the TCRdb table, and some are missing; sequencing was by immunoSEQ multiplex PCR. The sample has around 73,000 clones; about 90% are singletons. The CDR3 totals 15 residues. Germline trimming cut 6 bases from V and 1 base from J; bases unmatched to any gene: 4. From germline, CDR1 is MRHNA and CDR2 SNTAGT. The sequence came from an adult with an advanced solid tumor such as melanoma, head and neck, liver or kidney cancer. The V and J genes are TRBV6-4 and TRBJ2-1, with 9 bases fitting TRBD1. The material was CD4+ or CD8+ T cells sorted from blood, obtained in a trial of the OX40 agonist ivuxolimab. This CDR3 is CASSPGQGSYNEQFF. The CDR3 region has the DNA TGTGCCAGCAGCCCGGGACAGGGATCCTACAATGAGCAGTTCTTC.